What follows are 22 T cell receptor beta chains derived from one specimen sequenced in a study of T-cell memory formation after mild COVID-19. From the 5' RACE reads, TCRdb called clonotypes with MiXCR, one entry per CDR3 protein. Of roughly 510,000 distinct CDR3 sequences listed, 17% are singletons. The material sequenced was PBMCs or a T cell subset sorted from them (not recorded which). The receptors come from an adult woman who had mild COVID-19 (a few samples of this study predate the infection). Cell type and time point are not known.

This clonotype was counted ten times or more. The J gene is TRBJ2-7, the V gene TRBV5-6; no clear D gene. V lost 1 base, J lost 0 bases, and 5 bases lay in between. Germline CDR1 and CDR2: SGHDT and YYEEEE. This CDR3 comprises 13 residues. The CDR3 protein is CASSLYGSYEQYF. CDR3 sequence (DNA): TGTGCCAGCAGCTTGTACGGCTCCTACGAGCAGTACTTC.

CDR3 residues: CASSFGTALNQPQHF. CDR3 nucleotide sequence: TGTGCCAGCAGCTTTGGGACAGCCCTTAATCAGCCCCAGCATTTT. This sequence joins TRBV12-3 or TRBV12-4 and TRBJ1-5; 7 positions agree with TRBD1. The V gene end was trimmed by 6 bases and the J gene end by 4 bases; junction bases not matched to a gene: 9. The CDR3 covers 15 residues.

The sample holds a few counts of this clonotype. The chain has TRBV20-1 and TRBJ2-7, with TRBD1 identical over 7 bases. Germline V CDR1 and CDR2: DFQATT, SNEGSKA (reference sequence). V shed 6 bases, J shed 4 bases, and the junction held 15 bases outside the gene matches. This CDR3 has 15 residues. CDR3 coding DNA: TGCAGTGCCGACCGGGACAGCCCCGAGGCGTACGAGCAGTACTTC. This gives the protein CSADRDSPEAYEQYF.

The chain has TRBV6-5 and TRBJ2-7; TRBD1 matches 9 bases. Trimming took 3 bases from V and 4 from J; bases not matched to a gene: 13. This CDR3 is built from 17 residues. CDR1 and CDR2 (germline): MNHEY, SVGAGI. Written as DNA, the CDR3 is TGTGCCAGCAGTTATTCCGGTCGGGACAGGGATGATTACGAGCAGTACTTC. Protein: CASSYSGRDRDDYEQYF.

J is TRBJ2-1 and V is TRBV5-1; D unresolved. Trimming cost V 0 bases and J 6 bases, with 7 bases left between them. Germline V gene lookup returns CDR1 SGHRS and CDR2 YFSETQ. The CDR3 totals 13 residues. This chain's CDR3 is CASSLEMFNEQFF. In nucleotides, the CDR3 is TGCGCCAGCAGCTTGGAGATGTTCAATGAGCAGTTCTTC.

The chain joins TRBV30 to TRBJ2-2; weak D call: TRBD1 (5 bases). This CDR3 contains 12 residues. Germline V CDR1 and CDR2: GTSNPN, SVGIG (reference sequence). Trimming pared 0 bases from V and 7 bases from J, leaving 6 bases between. Written as DNA, the CDR3 is TGTGCCTGGAGTGTACAGGTCGGGGAGCTGTTTTTT. It yields the protein CAWSVQVGELFF.

The rearrangement joins TRBV20-1 to TRBJ2-7; perhaps TRBD1 as D (6 bases). V shed 0 bases and J shed 4 bases, with 13 bases lying between them. Germline loops: CDR1 DFQATT, CDR2 SNEGSKA (reference sequence). The CDR3 is 14 residues long. The CDR3 coding sequence is TGCAGTGCTAGAGAGAGGAACAGGGCTTACGAGCAGTACTTC. Translated, it gives CSARERNRAYEQYF.

The chain couples TRBV6-2 or TRBV6-3 to TRBJ1-5; D remains ambiguous. Trimming cost V 0 bases and J 7 bases, with 13 bases left between them. The germline V gene encodes CDR1 MNHEY and CDR2 SVGEGT. The CDR3 is 15 amino acids. The CDR3 nucleotides are TGTGCCAGCAGTTACTCGACTGGGAACCTCCAGCCCCAGCATTTT. Protein: CASSYSTGNLQPQHF.

This chain connects TRBV12-3 or TRBV12-4 to TRBJ2-7, with D perhaps matching TRBD1 (6 bases). The CDR3 spans 13 residues. V was trimmed by 3 bases and J by 7 bases, leaving 13 bases between them. For the CDR3, the DNA is TGTGCCAGCAGTTTCCCGGGACATGGGGAGCAGTACTTC. It codes for CASSFPGHGEQYF.

There are a few counts of this clonotype. The rearrangement joins TRBV2 to TRBJ2-1; 9 bases agree with TRBD1. The CDR3 has 15 amino acids. Germline V gives CDR1 SNHLY, CDR2 FYNNEI. V was pared by 5 bases and J by 8 bases, with 10 bases of the junction left unmatched. Here the CDR3 DNA reads TGTGCCAGCAGTACTACCGGGACAGGGAACGATGAGCAGTTCTTC. Protein: CASSTTGTGNDEQFF.

A few counts support this clonotype. This sequence joins TRBV5-1 and TRBJ2-7; possibly TRBD1 or TRBD2 for D (5 bases each). The CDR3 loop spans 14 amino acids. Looked up from germline, CDR1 is SGHRS and CDR2 is YFSETQ. The V end was cut by 4 bases, the J end by 3 bases, with 14 bases between. The CDR3 nucleotides read TGCGCCAGCAGCCTGGGACGGGCGGGCTACGAGCAGTACTTC. Its protein is CASSLGRAGYEQYF.

This rearrangement joins TRBV11-2 to TRBJ2-5, with unresolved D. Trimming removed 2 bases at V and 6 bases at J, with 4 bases between. CDR1 and CDR2 (germline): SGHAT, FQNNGV. The CDR3 extends over 11 amino acids. The CDR3 sequence is CASSLQQTQYF. CDR3 DNA: TGTGCCAGCAGCTTACAACAGACCCAGTACTTC.

In its sample, this clonotype was seen a few times. This rearrangement joins TRBV12-3 or TRBV12-4 to TRBJ2-7; D may be TRBD2 (5 bases). This CDR3 comprises 12 residues. Trimming pared 3 bases from V and 4 bases from J, leaving 7 bases between. The CDR3 coding sequence is TGTGCCAGCAGTTTTCCGGGGTACGAGCAGTACTTC. This translates into CASSFPGYEQYF.

This clonotype has just a few counts. The chain carries TRBV6-5 and TRBJ1-2; maybe TRBD1 (6 bases). The V end was cut by 2 bases, the J end by 6 bases, with 19 bases between. Germline CDR1 is MNHEY and CDR2 is SVGAGI. This CDR3 is built from 16 residues. CDR3 sequence (DNA): TGTGCCAGCAGTTACGTGGGAGGGGGAGGGGGACATGGCTACACCTTC. Its protein product is CASSYVGGGGGHGYTF.

The sample holds a few counts of this clonotype. The chain has TRBV10-3 and TRBJ2-7, with D unclear. The CDR3 is 16 residues long. Trimming took off 0 bases at V and 2 bases at J, with 14 bases between the two ends. Looked up from germline, CDR1 is ENHRY and CDR2 is SYGVKD. CDR3 protein: CAISESILAAAYEQYF. CDR3 bases: TGTGCCATCAGTGAGTCGATTCTCGCGGCGGCCTACGAGCAGTACTTC.

J is TRBJ2-5 and V is TRBV7-9, with D maybe TRBD2 (5 bases). Between the trimmed V and J ends, which lost 5 bases and 1 base, there was a span of 17 bases. The CDR3 is made up of 16 amino acids. The germline V gene has CDR1 SEHNR and CDR2 FQNEAQ (reference sequence). CDR3 amino acids: CASSPKWTERQETQYF. CDR3 sequence (DNA): TGTGCCAGCAGCCCCAAGTGGACTGAACGCCAAGAGACCCAGTACTTC. The entire variable domain, with the rest obtained from reference TRBV7-9 and TRBJ2-5, is as follows: DTGVSQNPRHKITKRGQNVTFRCDPISEHNRLYWYRQTLGQGPEFLTYFQNEAQLEKSRLLSDRFSAERPKGSFSTLEIQRTEQGDSAMYLCASSPKWTERQETQYFGPGTRLLVL.

The chain combines TRBV3-1 with TRBJ2-1, with D hard to call. V lost 0 bases, J lost 11 bases, and 17 bases lay in between. The CDR3 sequence is 15 residues long. CDR1 is LGHDT and CDR2 is YNNKEL in the germline V gene (reference sequence). This chain's CDR3 is CASSQDLSMARKQFF. The CDR3 DNA follows: TGTGCCAGCAGCCAAGATCTAAGTATGGCAAGGAAGCAGTTCTTC.

The chain combines TRBV5-1 with TRBJ1-2; TRBD1 is a possible D gene (6 bases). Trimming left V 3 bases short and J 4 bases short, with 13 bases between. CDR3 size: 14 residues. Germline V CDR1 and CDR2: SGHRS, YFSETQ. CDR3 DNA sequence: TGCGCCAGCAGCTGGGACACAGGCCCCTATGGCTACACCTTC. This sequence encodes CASSWDTGPYGYTF.

This clonotype has more than one count but fewer than ten. The V call is TRBV7-8, the J call TRBJ2-7; a weak D match, TRBD1 (6 bases). V lost 4 bases to trimming and J lost 3 bases, with 16 bases between them. The CDR3 runs 15 residues. CDR1 and CDR2 from the germline V gene are SGHVS and FQNEAQ. CDR3 in amino acids: CASSSLTGQSYEQYF. CDR3 nucleotides: TGTGCCAGCAGCTCCCTAACCGGACAGAGCTACGAGCAGTACTTC.

V is TRBV5-1 and J is TRBJ2-5; TRBD2 agrees at 7 bases. The CDR3 totals 14 residues. V shed 4 bases and J 5 bases; nucleotides not matched to a gene: 8. The germline gives CDR1 SGHRS, CDR2 YFSETQ. The CDR3: CASSPGTTSETQYF. For the CDR3, the DNA is TGCGCCAGCAGCCCCGGGACTACCTCGGAGACCCAGTACTTC.

The chain links TRBV9 to TRBJ2-3; D gene unclear. CDR3 length: 18 residues. Germline-derived CDR1 and CDR2 are SGDLS and YYNGEE. The germline V and J ends were trimmed by 0 bases and 2 bases, with 19 bases remaining between them. This CDR3 reads CASSVGGNTRPDTDTQYF. CDR3 in DNA: TGTGCCAGCAGCGTAGGGGGAAATACCCGACCCGACACAGATACGCAGTATTTT.

This chain connects TRBV18 to TRBJ1-3, with 8 bases lining up with TRBD1. Germline CDR1 is KGHSH and CDR2 is LQKENI. This CDR3 spans 17 amino acids. V dropped 3 bases and J dropped 1; count of bases not matched to a gene: 8. The CDR3 spells CASSPLGQASSGNTIYF. In DNA form, the CDR3 reads TGTGCCAGCTCACCCCTGGGACAGGCGAGTTCTGGAAACACCATATATTTT.